The 17 T cell receptor beta chains below were found in one sample sequenced in a study of blood T cell repertoires in COVID-19. Produced via immunoSEQ multiplex PCR; TCRdb's table is partial and in-frame only. The sample shows fewer than 500,000 clones, approximately 90% of them seen only once. What was sequenced was peripheral blood. Receptors originate from a woman aged 25-40 years with acute or convalescent COVID-19.

The chain has TRBV6-5 and TRBJ2-3, with a tentative D call TRBD2 (5 bases). CDR3 length: 16 residues. Trimming stripped 2 bases from V and 1 base from J, with 13 bases between. From germline, CDR1 is MNHEY and CDR2 SVGAGI. DNA for the CDR3: TGTGCCAGCAGTTACCTCCCGGATAGCGGCACAGATACGCAGTATTTT. The encoded protein is CASSYLPDSGTDTQYF.

The genes are TRBV21-1 and TRBJ2-3; TRBD2 reflects the table's D call only, with no check against the DNA. TRBV21-1 is described as a pseudogene. CDR3 length equals 16 residues. The CDR3 sequence is CASSHPGLGRTDTQYF. CDR3 nucleotide sequence: TGTGCCAGCAGCCACCCGGGACTCGGGCGCACAGATACGCAGTATTTT.

V is TRBV18 and J is TRBJ1-6; TRBD1 matches at 8 bases. Germline trimming cut 6 bases from V and 4 bases from J; bases unmatched to any gene: 5. Germline V lookup: CDR1 KGHSH, CDR2 LQKENI. This CDR3 has 15 residues. CDR3 amino acids: CASSPDRGYNSPLHF. The CDR3 DNA follows: TGTGCCAGCTCGCCTGACAGGGGTTATAATTCACCCCTCCACTTT.

This clone came up once. The CDR3 nucleotides are TGTGCCAGCAGCCTCACCCGGGGGTGGGGAAGCACAGATACGCAGTATTTT. Its protein product is CASSLTRGWGSTDTQYF. V and J are TRBV3-1 (or the pseudogene TRBV3-2) and TRBJ2-3, with D possibly being TRBD2 (6 bases). Trimming pared 4 bases from V and 0 bases from J, leaving 17 bases between. Germline CDR1 and CDR2: LGHDT and YNNKEL (reference sequence). The CDR3 has 17 amino acids.

The rearrangement links TRBV11-2 to TRBJ2-7; D might be TRBD1 (5 bases). V lost 3 bases and J lost 2, with 17 bases in between. The CDR3 has 16 residues. Germline V gene lookup returns CDR1 SGHAT and CDR2 FQNNGV. The CDR3 reads CASSLTRQPGTYEQYF. The DNA for the CDR3 is TGTGCCAGCAGCTTGACTCGACAGCCTGGCACCTACGAGCAGTACTTC.

The chain is built from TRBV19 and TRBJ2-1; D is unresolved. Germline V gene lookup returns CDR1 LNHDA and CDR2 SQIVND (reference sequence). The CDR3 runs to 15 residues. The V end lost 3 bases, the J end lost 0 bases, and 9 bases lay between the germline ends. The CDR3 sequence: CASSISQSSYNEQFF. Written as DNA, the CDR3 is TGTGCCAGTAGTATTAGCCAGAGCTCCTACAATGAGCAGTTCTTC.

The V and J genes are TRBV19 and TRBJ1-2, with TRBD1 matching 10 bases. The germline V gene has CDR1 LNHDA and CDR2 SQIVND (reference sequence). The J segment lost 6 bases and the V segment lost 1 base, leaving 2 bases of the junction unmatched. There are 14 residues in the CDR3. The CDR3 loop reads CASSIAGQGNGYTF. CDR3 nucleotides: TGTGCCAGTAGTATAGCGGGACAGGGGAATGGCTACACCTTC.

The chain employs TRBV6-1 and TRBJ1-2, with no clear D. Germline CDR1 and CDR2: MNHNS and SASEGT. V shed 3 bases and J shed 4 bases, with 6 bases lying between them. The CDR3 consists of 12 residues. CDR3 sequence: CASSDYIYGYTF. The CDR3 DNA reads TGTGCCAGCAGTGATTACATCTATGGCTACACCTTC.

The chain carries TRBV5-6 and TRBJ1-5; 8 bases match TRBD1. Germline-derived CDR1 and CDR2 are SGHDT and YYEEEE. The trim removed 5 bases at V and 12 bases at J, leaving 16 bases unmatched. The CDR3 consists of 15 residues. CDR3 coding DNA: TGTGCCAGCAGTTGGACAGGGATCGGCCTTAATAACCAGCATTTT. It encodes CASSWTGIGLNNQHF. Full variable domain (rest looked up from reference TRBV5-6 and TRBJ1-5): DAGVTQSPTHLIKTRGQQVTLRCSPKSGHDTVSWYQQALGQGPQFIFQYYEEEERQRGNFPDRFSGHQFPNYSSELNVNALLLGDSALYLCASSWTGIGLNNQHFGDGTRLSIL.

This clone occurred a few times. The chain couples TRBV29-1 to TRBJ1-1; D is unclear. Trimming cost V 7 bases and J 3 bases, with 15 bases left between them. Germline V gene data show CDR1 as SQVTM and CDR2 as ANQGSEA. This CDR3 is 13 amino acids long. The CDR3 reads CSARTSIHTEAFF. The CDR3 nucleotides read TGCAGCGCTCGTACGAGTATCCACACTGAAGCTTTCTTT.

The chain is built from TRBV7-8 and TRBJ1-1; 8 nucleotides agree with TRBD1. V shed 6 bases and J 1 base; nucleotides not matched to a gene: 4. The CDR3 has 14 residues. In germline, CDR1 is SGHVS, CDR2 FQNEAQ. The CDR3 spells CASRGDRGNTEAFF. The CDR3 region has the DNA TGTGCCAGCAGGGGAGACAGGGGGAACACTGAAGCTTTCTTT.

This clone has a single count. This chain joins TRBV7-3 and TRBJ2-3; tentatively, D is TRBD2 (7 bases). Germline CDR1 and CDR2: SGHTA and FQGTGA. The CDR3 loop spans 17 amino acids. V lost 2 bases, J lost 0 bases, and 15 bases lay in between. CDR3 bases: TGTGCCAGCAGCTTACGGGGGCGGGGGACTAGCACAGATACGCAGTATTTT. This sequence encodes CASSLRGRGTSTDTQYF.

This chain joins TRBV9 and TRBJ2-2; TRBD2 is a possible D gene (6 bases). Trimming removed 0 bases at V and 6 bases at J, with 15 bases between. The CDR3 has 16 amino acids. The germline V gene encodes CDR1 SGDLS and CDR2 YYNGEE. CDR3 region: CASSVAGDPLAGELFF. CDR3 nucleotide sequence: TGTGCCAGCAGCGTAGCGGGGGACCCCCTTGCCGGGGAGCTGTTTTTT.

The genes are TRBV10-3 and TRBJ1-4, with D unresolved. V was cut by 4 bases and J by 4 bases, with 7 bases left in between. Germline CDR1 reads ENHRY; CDR2 reads SYGVKD. The CDR3 has 13 amino acids. CDR3 region: CAISGTGNEKLFF. The CDR3 bases are TGTGCCATCAGTGGCACGGGTAATGAAAAACTGTTTTTT.

The chain recombines TRBV2 with TRBJ2-3; maybe TRBD2 (6 bases). The V gene lost 6 bases and the J gene lost 2 bases, with 9 bases spanning the gap. Germline V lookup: CDR1 SNHLY, CDR2 FYNNEI. The CDR3 spans 13 residues. Written as DNA, the CDR3 is TGTGCCAGCAGCCGACTAGTCACAGATACGCAGTATTTT. Protein: CASSRLVTDTQYF.

The rearrangement uses TRBV4-2 and TRBJ2-3; 16 bases map to TRBD2. The CDR3 extends over 19 amino acids. V gave up 0 bases and J gave up 5 bases; unmatched junction bases: 8. Germline values: CDR1 LGHNA, CDR2 YNFKEQ. The CDR3 protein is CASSQDTLGTSGGVDTQYF. CDR3 DNA sequence: TGTGCCAGCAGCCAAGACACCCTCGGGACTAGCGGGGGGGTAGATACGCAGTATTTT.

The rearrangement links TRBV5-1 to TRBJ1-2, with D uncertain. Trimming left V 0 bases short and J 1 base short, with 16 bases between. The CDR3 is made up of 17 amino acids. Germline CDR1 and CDR2: SGHRS and YFSETQ. The CDR3 spells CASSLDPTAGLNYGYTF. The CDR3 region has the DNA TGCGCCAGCAGCTTGGACCCAACGGCGGGCCTTAACTATGGCTACACCTTC.